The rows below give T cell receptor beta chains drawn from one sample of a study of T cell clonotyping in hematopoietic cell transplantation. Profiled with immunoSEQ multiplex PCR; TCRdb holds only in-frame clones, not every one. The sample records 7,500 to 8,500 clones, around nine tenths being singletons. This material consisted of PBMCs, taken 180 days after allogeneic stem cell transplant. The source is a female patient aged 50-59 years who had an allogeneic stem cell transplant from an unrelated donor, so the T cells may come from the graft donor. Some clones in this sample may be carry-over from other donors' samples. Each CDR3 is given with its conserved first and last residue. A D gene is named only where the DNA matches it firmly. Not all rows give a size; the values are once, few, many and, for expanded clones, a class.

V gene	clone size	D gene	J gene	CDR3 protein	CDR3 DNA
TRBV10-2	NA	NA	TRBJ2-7	CASSDGYEQYF	TGCGCCAGCAGTGATGGCTACGAGCAGTACTTC
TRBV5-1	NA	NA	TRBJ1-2	CASSLTAGDNYGYTF	TGCGCCAGCAGCTTAACCGCGGGGGATAACTATGGCTACACCTTC
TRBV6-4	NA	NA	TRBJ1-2	CASSERSTNNYGYTF	TGTGCCAGCAGTGAAAGGTCAACTAATAACTATGGCTACACCTTC
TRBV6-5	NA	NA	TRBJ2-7	CASSYRDNSYEQYF	TGTGCCAGCAGTTACCGGGACAACTCCTACGAGCAGTACTTC
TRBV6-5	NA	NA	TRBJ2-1	CASGPRRSSYNEQFF	TGTGCCAGCGGACCAAGAAGGAGCTCCTACAATGAGCAGTTCTTC
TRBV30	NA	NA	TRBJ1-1	CAWSVPDRYTEAFF	TGTGCCTGGAGTGTACCAGACAGGTACACTGAAGCTTTCTTT
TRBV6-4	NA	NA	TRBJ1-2	CASSPGVGNYGYTF	TGTGCCAGCAGTCCAGGGGTTGGAAACTATGGCTACACCTTC
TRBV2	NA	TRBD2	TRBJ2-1	CASTLSGGNNEQFF	TGTGCCAGCACTCTTAGCGGGGGCAACAATGAGCAGTTCTTC
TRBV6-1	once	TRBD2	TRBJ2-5	CASRGLGGRVPQETQYF	TGTGCCAGCCGTGGTCTGGGCGGGAGGGTCCCACAAGAGACCCAGTACTTC
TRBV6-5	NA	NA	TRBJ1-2	CASSYSLADSSYTF	TGTGCCAGCAGTTACTCGTTGGCGGACAGTAGCTACACCTTC
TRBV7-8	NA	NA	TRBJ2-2	CASSLDGTYTGELFF	TGTGCCAGCAGCTTAGACGGGACGTACACCGGGGAGCTGTTTTTT
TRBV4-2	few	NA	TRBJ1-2	CASSQDPRGWDYGYTF	TGTGCCAGCAGCCAAGATCCAAGGGGATGGGACTATGGCTACACCTTC
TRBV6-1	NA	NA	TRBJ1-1	CASSDFGLTNTEAFF	TGTGCCAGCAGTGATTTTGGACTTACGAACACTGAAGCTTTCTTT
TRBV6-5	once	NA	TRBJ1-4	CASSANLATNEKLFF	TGTGCCAGCAGCGCAAACCTCGCAACTAATGAAAAACTGTTTTTT
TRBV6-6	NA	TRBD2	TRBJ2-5	CASSLTSPQETQYF	TGTGCCAGCAGTCTGACTAGCCCCCAAGAGACCCAGTACTTC
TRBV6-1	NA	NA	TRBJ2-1	CASHGLFYNEQFF	TGTGCCTCCCACGGGCTGTTCTACAATGAGCAGTTCTTC
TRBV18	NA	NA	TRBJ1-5	CASSPPGGSGNQPQHF	TGTGCCAGCTCACCACCGGGGGGGTCAGGCAATCAGCCCCAGCATTTT
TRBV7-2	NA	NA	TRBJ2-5	CASSLSGQETQYF	TGTGCCAGCAGCTTATCTGGACAAGAGACCCAGTACTTC
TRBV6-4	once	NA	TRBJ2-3	CASSDGGGATDTQYF	TGTGCCAGCAGTGACGGGGGGGGCGCGACAGATACGCAGTATTTT
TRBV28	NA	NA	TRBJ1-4	CASRVPQVEKLFF	TGTGCCAGCAGAGTGCCACAGGTTGAAAAACTGTTTTTT
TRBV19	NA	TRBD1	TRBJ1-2	CASRRDRVVYGYTF	TGTGCCAGTAGACGGGACAGGGTAGTCTATGGCTACACCTTC
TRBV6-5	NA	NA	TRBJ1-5	CASSWPLYRDQPQHF	TGTGCCAGCAGTTGGCCCCTTTACAGGGACCAGCCCCAGCATTTT
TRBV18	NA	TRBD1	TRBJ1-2	CASSPPTGARGYTF	TGTGCCAGCTCACCACCTACAGGGGCTAGAGGCTACACCTTC
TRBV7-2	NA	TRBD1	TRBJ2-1	CASSLQGQGARREQFF	TGTGCCAGCAGCTTGCAGGGGCAGGGGGCGCGGAGGGAGCAGTTCTTC
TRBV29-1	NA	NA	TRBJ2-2	CSVELDRDGELFF	TGCAGCGTCGAACTGGATCGCGACGGGGAGCTGTTTTTT
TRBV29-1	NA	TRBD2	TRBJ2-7	CSVAGGPSYEQYF	TGCAGCGTTGCGGGAGGGCCTTCCTACGAGCAGTACTTC
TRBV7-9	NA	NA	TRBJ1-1	CASSPGPNTEAFF	TGTGCCAGCAGCCCCGGACCAAACACTGAAGCTTTCTTT
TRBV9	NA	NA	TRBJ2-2	CASSVGGGDLGELFF	TGTGCCAGCAGCGTAGGGGGCGGGGATCTGGGGGAGCTGTTTTTT
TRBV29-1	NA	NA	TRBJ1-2	CSVVGGANYGYTF	TGCAGCGTTGTTGGCGGAGCTAACTATGGCTACACCTTC
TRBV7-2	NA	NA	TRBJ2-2	CASSSGSQLTTGELFF	TGTGCCAGCAGCTCTGGGTCGCAGTTAACCACCGGGGAGCTGTTTTTT
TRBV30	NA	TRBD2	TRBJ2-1	CAWTGRGEPYNEQFF	TGTGCCTGGACGGGGCGGGGGGAGCCCTACAATGAGCAGTTCTTC
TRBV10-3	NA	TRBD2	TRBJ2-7	CAISDLTSGSSYEQYF	TGTGCCATCAGTGACCTGACTAGCGGGAGCTCCTACGAGCAGTACTTC
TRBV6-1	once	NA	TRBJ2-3	CASRGLTGNTDTQYF	TGTGCCAGCAGGGGTTTAACGGGAAATACAGATACGCAGTATTTT
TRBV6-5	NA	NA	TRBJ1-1	CASSTTGIFEAFF	TGTGCCAGCAGTACCACAGGGATCTTTGAAGCTTTCTTT
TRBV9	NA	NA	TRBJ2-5	CASSVRPGESQETQYF	TGTGCCAGCAGCGTACGTCCAGGGGAGTCCCAAGAGACCCAGTACTTC
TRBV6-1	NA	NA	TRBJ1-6	CASTKEGNSPLHF	TGTGCCAGCACGAAAGAGGGCAATTCACCCCTCCACTTT
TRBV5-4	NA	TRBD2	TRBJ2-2	CASSSPSGGVAGELFF	TGTGCCAGCAGCTCCCCTAGCGGGGGAGTCGCCGGGGAGCTGTTTTTT
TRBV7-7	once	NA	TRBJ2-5	CASSLLGETQYF	TGTGCCAGCAGCTTACTGGGGGAGACCCAGTACTTC
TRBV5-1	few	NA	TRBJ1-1	CASSLVGGLNTEAFF	TGCGCCAGCAGCTTGGTTGGGGGTCTGAACACTGAAGCTTTCTTT
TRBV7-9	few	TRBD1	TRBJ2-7	CASSWGQPSYEQYF	TGTGCCAGCAGCTGGGGACAGCCTAGCTACGAGCAGTACTTC
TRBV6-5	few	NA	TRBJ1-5	CAAGGNSNQPQHF	TGTGCCGCGGGGGGGAATAGCAATCAGCCCCAGCATTTT
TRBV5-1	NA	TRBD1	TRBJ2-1	CASSLGGTGDNEQFF	TGCGCCAGCAGCTTGGGGGGGACAGGGGACAATGAGCAGTTCTTC
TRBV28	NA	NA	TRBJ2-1	CASSLRYNEQFF	TGTGCCAGCAGTTTACGGTACAATGAGCAGTTCTTC
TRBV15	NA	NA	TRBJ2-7	CATSIMRPPYEQYF	TGTGCCACCAGCATTATGCGGCCGCCCTACGAGCAGTACTTC
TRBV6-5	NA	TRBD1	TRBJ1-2	CASSYLTGARYGYTF	TGTGCCAGCAGTTACCTAACAGGGGCGAGATATGGCTACACCTTC
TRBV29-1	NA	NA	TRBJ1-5	CSVDSGTNQPQHF	TGCAGCGTTGATTCAGGGACCAATCAGCCCCAGCATTTT
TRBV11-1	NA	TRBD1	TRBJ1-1	CASSLTGRGTEAFF	TGTGCCAGCAGCTTGACAGGGAGAGGGACTGAAGCTTTCTTT
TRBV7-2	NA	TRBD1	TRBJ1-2	CASSLTGVGYTF	TGTGCCAGCAGCTTGACAGGGGTTGGCTACACCTTC
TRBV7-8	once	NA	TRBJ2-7	CASSSPWGDSSYEQYF	TGTGCCAGCAGCTCCCCCTGGGGGGACAGTTCCTACGAGCAGTACTTC
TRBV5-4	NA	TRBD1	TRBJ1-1	CASSIYDREMPQAFF	TGTGCCAGCAGCATATATGACAGGGAGATGCCGCAAGCTTTCTTT
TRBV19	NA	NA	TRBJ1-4	CASSIRREKLFF	TGTGCCAGTAGTATTCGACGGGAAAAACTGTTTTTT
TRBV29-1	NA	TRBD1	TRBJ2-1	CSAGQGLYNEQFF	TGCAGCGCAGGACAGGGGCTATACAATGAGCAGTTCTTC
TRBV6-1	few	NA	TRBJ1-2	CASSEIGLTNYGYTF	TGTGCCAGCAGTGAAATAGGATTAACGAACTATGGCTACACCTTC
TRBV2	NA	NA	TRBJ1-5	CASSWQGGVDQPQHF	TGTGCCAGCAGTTGGCAGGGTGGGGTGGATCAGCCCCAGCATTTT
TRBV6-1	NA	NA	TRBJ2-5	CASSGTGTTQYF	TGTGCCAGCAGTGGGACCGGGACCACACAGTACTTC